The 31 T cell receptor beta chains below all came from one sample that was sequenced in a study of beta chain features in type 1 diabetes. Overall study results and limits: Significant though moderate, a shortening of TCRB CDR3s appeared in all four CD4+ subsets of Type 1 diabetes patients.

cDNA synthesis used the whole RNA isolate, giving expressed TCRB sequences. Only in-frame clones appear in the TCRdb table, and some are missing; sequencing was by immunoSEQ multiplex PCR. The data contain 150,000 to 200,000 clones, 7.5% to 9.5% of them singletons. Antigens of these TCRs are unknown. The sample taken for sequencing was central memory CD4+ T cells from blood. The receptors here all came from a woman younger than 35 with type 1 diabetes.

The chain combines TRBV6-5 with TRBJ2-7, with 9 bases matching TRBD2. The CDR3 is 15 amino acids. J lost 2 bases, V lost 2 bases, and 4 bases had no gene match. From germline, CDR1 is MNHEY and CDR2 SVGAGI. Here the CDR3 DNA reads TGTGCCAGCAGTTACGGGGCTAGCGGGGCCTACGAGCAGTACTTC. It yields the protein CASSYGASGAYEQYF.

This clone appeared once. The CDR3 reads CASSSGSGQETQYF. The CDR3 nucleotides are TGCGCCAGCAGCTCTGGGAGCGGCCAAGAGACCCAGTACTTC. J is TRBJ2-5 and V is TRBV5-1; D is possibly TRBD2 (5 bases). Trimming removed 3 bases from V and 1 base from J, with 10 bases in between. CDR3 length equals 14 residues. Germline V gives CDR1 SGHRS, CDR2 YFSETQ.

This chain uses TRBV29-1 with TRBJ2-7; 10 bases fit TRBD2. Germline trimming cut 7 bases from V and 7 bases from J; bases unmatched to any gene: 16. The CDR3 spans 15 residues. CDR1 and CDR2 (germline): SQVTM, ANQGSEA. The CDR3 spells CSAKSLAGELREQYF. The CDR3 DNA follows: TGCAGCGCAAAGAGCCTAGCGGGAGAATTGAGGGAGCAGTACTTC.

This chain uses TRBV2 with TRBJ1-2; a weak D match, TRBD1 (6 bases). From germline, CDR1 is SNHLY and CDR2 FYNNEI. V was cut by 2 bases and J by 9 bases, with 19 bases left in between. This CDR3 spans 15 amino acids. CDR3 in amino acids: CASSETRDTIFSYTF. The CDR3 nucleotides are TGTGCCAGCAGTGAAACTAGGGACACGATCTTTAGCTACACCTTC.

V is TRBV25-1 and J is TRBJ1-6; 8 bases agree with TRBD1. V dropped 7 bases and J dropped 10; count of bases not matched to a gene: 3. The CDR3 contains 12 residues. Germline CDR1 is MGHDK and CDR2 is SYGVNS. The CDR3 nucleotides are TGTGCCAGCACTCCAGGGGGCTCACCCCTCCACTTT. Amino acids: CASTPGGSPLHF.

The chain links TRBV9 to TRBJ2-1; D perhaps matches TRBD1 (6 bases). The CDR3 sequence is 14 residues long. The V and J ends lost 8 bases and 5 bases respectively, with 17 bases between them. The germline V gene has CDR1 SGDLS and CDR2 YYNGEE. The CDR3 nucleotides are TGTGCCAGTTCCACAGGGTCAATCAACAATGAGCAGTTCTTC. Translating it yields CASSTGSINNEQFF.

Note on this clone: The sample holds other DNA sequences that translate to the same CDR3. V and J are TRBV5-1 and TRBJ2-7, with D perhaps TRBD2 (6 bases). With 3 bases removed from V and 2 bases from J, the gap between germline ends came to 9 bases. The germline CDR1 and CDR2 sequences are SGHRS and YFSETQ. The CDR3 has 13 amino acids. CDR3 nucleotides: TGCGCCAGCAGCTCCGGGGGTACCTACGAGCAGTACTTC. Translating it yields CASSSGGTYEQYF.

This clone was seen more than once but under ten times. V gene TRBV18 combines with J gene TRBJ2-6, with 8 bases fitting TRBD1. J gave up 0 bases and V 3 bases, and 4 bases lay outside the gene matches. The CDR3 is made up of 17 amino acids. Germline V gives CDR1 KGHSH, CDR2 LQKENI. As DNA, the CDR3 is TGTGCCAGCTCACCTCAGGGGGCGCGCTCTGGGGCCAACGTCCTGACTTTC. The encoded protein is CASSPQGARSGANVLTF. Full variable domain (outside the CDR3, taken from reference TRBV18 and TRBJ2-6): NAGVMQNPRHLVRRRGQEARLRCSPMKGHSHVYWYRQLPEEGLKFMVYLQKENIIDESGMPKERFSAEFPKEGPSILRIQQVVRGDSAAYFCASSPQGARSGANVLTFGAGSRLTVL.

V and J are TRBV2 and TRBJ1-1, with 7 bases that match TRBD1. The germline V gene encodes CDR1 SNHLY and CDR2 FYNNEI. The CDR3 length is 15 residues. Trimming took 4 bases from V and 2 from J; bases not matched to a gene: 7. CDR3 nucleotides: TGTGCCAGCAGTGCGGGACAGCTGATCAACACTGAAGCTTTCTTT. Encoded protein: CASSAGQLINTEAFF.

The genes are TRBV11-2 and TRBJ2-3, with 10 bases matching TRBD1. The germline gives CDR1 SGHAT, CDR2 FQNNGV. Trimming cost V 5 bases and J 3 bases; bases outside gene matches: 5. CDR3 length equals 15 residues. The CDR3 sequence: CASSLDRGRTDTQYF. The CDR3 DNA reads TGTGCCAGCAGCCTGGACAGGGGGAGGACAGATACGCAGTATTTT.

The chain links TRBV29-1 to TRBJ2-7; D is perhaps TRBD1 (5 bases). The CDR3 is 12 amino acids. V was clipped by 4 bases and J by 5 bases, with 12 bases between them. The germline gives CDR1 SQVTM, CDR2 ANQGSEA. The CDR3 DNA reads TGCAGCGTTGTACGACAGTCGAACGAGCAGTACTTC. It is translated as CSVVRQSNEQYF.

This clone has only a few counts. The rearrangement joins TRBV15 to TRBJ1-4, with D tentatively TRBD1 (5 bases). The CDR3 has 14 residues. Germline loops: CDR1 LNHNV, CDR2 YYDKDF (reference sequence). Deletions cut 8 bases from V and 8 bases from J, with 18 bases between. CDR3 amino acids: CATGRLNGGEKLFF. DNA of the CDR3: TGTGCCACCGGGAGATTAAACGGGGGGGAAAAACTGTTTTTT.

The chain couples TRBV25-1 to TRBJ2-4; D is ambiguous. CDR1 is MGHDK and CDR2 is SYGVNS in the germline V gene. V lost 3 bases, J lost 0 bases, and 3 bases lay in between. This CDR3 spans 13 amino acids. Here the CDR3 DNA reads TGTGCCAGCAGTGACATAGCCAAAAACATTCAGTACTTC. Translating it yields CASSDIAKNIQYF.

This clone was detected only a few times. This chain links TRBV7-2 with TRBJ1-1, with 7 bases identical to TRBD1. Per the germline V gene, CDR1 is SGHTA and CDR2 is FQGNSA. V lost 2 bases, J lost 4 bases, and 7 bases stayed unmatched. The CDR3 totals 15 residues. The CDR3 is CASSLQGGKGTEAFF. CDR3 nucleotide sequence: TGTGCCAGCAGCTTACAGGGGGGAAAGGGCACTGAAGCTTTCTTT.

This chain links TRBV7-2 with TRBJ2-7; 8 positions agree with TRBD1. J was trimmed by 5 bases and V by 3 bases; bases with no gene match: 3. Germline CDR1 reads SGHTA; CDR2 reads FQGNSA. CDR3 size: 13 residues. The CDR3 DNA is TGTGCCAGCAGCTTCGACAGGGGCAACGAGCAGTACTTC. Protein product: CASSFDRGNEQYF.

This clone was seen a handful of times. The chain links TRBV7-2 to TRBJ1-5; D is perhaps TRBD1 (5 bases). This CDR3 spans 14 amino acids. Germline V gene data show CDR1 as SGHTA and CDR2 as FQGNSA. Trimming left V 5 bases short and J 5 bases short, with 13 bases between. The CDR3 nucleotides are TGTGCCAGCAGCCCTGGTGTAGGGGATCAGCCCCAGCATTTT. This translates into CASSPGVGDQPQHF.

This chain uses TRBV5-5 with TRBJ1-2; TRBD1 agrees at 8 bases. This CDR3 comprises 15 residues. CDR1 SGHKS and CDR2 YYEKEE come from the germline V gene (reference sequence). Losses at the gene ends were 0 bases for V and 8 bases for J; bases not matched to a gene: 9. In DNA, the CDR3 is TGTGCCAGCAGCTTGGGGGGGCCGGGACAGGAAGGCTACACCTTC. It translates to CASSLGGPGQEGYTF. The whole variable domain, filled in from reference TRBV5-5 and TRBJ1-2, reads DAGVTQSPTHLIKTRGQQVTLRCSPISGHKSVSWYQQVLGQGPQFIFQYYEKEERGRGNFPDRFSARQFPNYSSELNVNALLLGDSALYLCASSLGGPGQEGYTFGSGTRLTVV.

There are a few counts of this clone. The CDR3 DNA reads as TGCGCCAGCAGGAAGCAGGGGGCGAACACCGGGGAGCTGTTTTTT. Encoded protein: CASRKQGANTGELFF. The V and J genes are TRBV5-1 and TRBJ2-2, with 7 bases that match TRBD1. CDR1 and CDR2 (germline): SGHRS, YFSETQ. This CDR3 has 15 amino acids. Trimming took 5 bases from V and 0 from J; bases not matched to a gene: 4.

This clone was observed at least ten times. The J gene is TRBJ1-5, the V gene TRBV18; TRBD1 agrees at 10 bases. This CDR3 is 15 amino acids long. Germline CDR1 and CDR2: KGHSH and LQKENI. V was pared by 2 bases and J by 3 bases, with 1 base of the junction left unmatched. CDR3 amino acids: CASSPGTGANQPQHF. The DNA of the CDR3 is TGTGCCAGCTCACCAGGGACAGGGGCCAATCAGCCCCAGCATTTT.

This clone came up a few times. The J gene is TRBJ2-7, the V gene TRBV29-1; 10 positions agree with TRBD2. Germline trimming cut 3 bases from V and 7 bases from J; bases unmatched to any gene: 12. CDR3 length: 15 residues. CDR1 SQVTM and CDR2 ANQGSEA come from the germline V gene. CDR3: CSVDKAGGPSGEQYF. DNA of the CDR3: TGCAGCGTTGACAAAGCGGGAGGGCCCTCGGGAGAGCAGTACTTC.

The chain combines TRBV7-9 with TRBJ2-6; weak D call: TRBD2 (7 bases). V was cut by 4 bases and J by 2 bases, with 9 bases left in between. Germline assignment: CDR1 SEHNR and CDR2 FQNEAQ (reference sequence). This CDR3 region has 15 residues. DNA of the CDR3: TGTGCCAGCAGCTCGGGGGGCACTGGGGCCAACGTCCTGACTTTC. The encoded protein is CASSSGGTGANVLTF.

J is TRBJ2-7 and V is TRBV6-4; TRBD2 matches at 7 bases. CDR1 and CDR2 from the germline V gene are MRHNA and SNTAGT. This CDR3 spans 14 amino acids. Trimming cost V 3 bases and J 2 bases; bases outside gene matches: 4. The CDR3 here is CASSEAAGAYEQYF. The CDR3 DNA is TGTGCCAGCAGTGAGGCCGCGGGGGCCTACGAGCAGTACTTC.

The rearrangement links TRBV5-6 to TRBJ2-3; a possible D gene is TRBD1 (5 bases). The V gene lost 5 bases and the J gene lost 1 base, with 11 bases spanning the gap. Per the germline V gene, CDR1 is SGHDT and CDR2 is YYEEEE. The length of the CDR3 is 14 residues. The CDR3 DNA reads as TGTGCCAGCAGGTACACAGGAGGCACAGATACGCAGTATTTT. Its translation is CASRYTGGTDTQYF.

The table lists this clone with a few counts. The J gene is TRBJ2-7, the V gene TRBV28; 11 positions agree with TRBD2. J was trimmed by 4 bases and V by 4 bases; bases with no gene match: 12. Per germline, CDR1 MDHEN and CDR2 SYDVKM. The CDR3 is 17 residues long. CDR3 loop: CASSSTKEGLAAYEQYF. CDR3 nucleotide sequence: TGTGCCAGCAGTTCGACTAAGGAGGGACTAGCGGCGTACGAGCAGTACTTC.

V usage is TRBV7-3 and J usage is TRBJ2-2; TRBD2 agrees at 10 bases. The length of the CDR3 is 14 residues. Germline V gives CDR1 SGHTA, CDR2 FQGTGA. J gave up 6 bases and V 8 bases, and 6 bases lay outside the gene matches. CDR3 nucleotide sequence: TGTGCCAGCGGCAGCGGGAGGGCCCCCGGGGAGCTGTTTTTT. As protein: CASGSGRAPGELFF.

This clone has just a few counts. V gene TRBV7-2 combines with J gene TRBJ2-7; D is ambiguous. The V gene lost 8 bases and the J gene lost 3 bases, with 11 bases spanning the gap. Germline assignment: CDR1 SGHTA and CDR2 FQGNSA. The CDR3 covers 12 residues. CDR3 amino acids: CASPPGHYEQYF. In DNA form, the CDR3 reads TGTGCCAGCCCCCCGGGTCACTACGAGCAGTACTTC.

The chain employs TRBV18 and TRBJ1-6, with D possibly being TRBD1 (5 bases). Trimming removed 6 bases at V and 5 bases at J, with 11 bases between. Germline CDR1 KGHSH, CDR2 LQKENI. The CDR3 contains 14 residues. The CDR3 here is CASSPAQDNSPLHF. The CDR3 nucleotides read TGTGCCAGCTCCCCCGCACAGGATAATTCACCCCTCCACTTT.

J is TRBJ1-5 and V is TRBV6-5; D is perhaps TRBD1 (6 bases). The germline V gene has CDR1 MNHEY and CDR2 SVGAGI. There are 13 residues in the CDR3. Trimming pared 4 bases from V and 9 bases from J, leaving 13 bases between. CDR3 DNA sequence: TGTGCCAGCAGTTCGGACAGCCCCCGGCCCCAGCATTTT. It specifies CASSSDSPRPQHF.

A few counts support this clone. The rearrangement joins TRBV6-6 to TRBJ2-5; no definite D call. The V gene's germline CDR1 is MNHNY and CDR2 SVGAGI (reference sequence). The length of the CDR3 is 13 residues. V gave up 6 bases and J gave up 5 bases, with 13 bases separating them. CDR3 coding DNA: TGTGCCAGCAGCCGAACCGTTAGTGAGACCCAGTACTTC. Amino acid sequence: CASSRTVSETQYF.

The chain joins TRBV7-8 to TRBJ1-5, with 7 bases fitting TRBD1. CDR3 length: 15 residues. Germline-derived CDR1 and CDR2 are SGHVS and FQNEAQ. J lost 1 base, V lost 1 base, and 1 base had no gene match. The CDR3 region has the DNA TGTGCCAGCAGCTTAGTCAGGGGGAGCAATCAGCCCCAGCATTTT. It specifies CASSLVRGSNQPQHF.

The genes are TRBV19 and TRBJ2-2; TRBD1 is a possible D gene (6 bases). V was pared by 6 bases and J by 6 bases, with 11 bases between. This CDR3 is built from 13 residues. Germline V gene data show CDR1 as LNHDA and CDR2 as SQIVND (reference sequence). CDR3 protein: CASRRQVAGELFF. The CDR3 coding sequence is TGTGCCAGTAGAAGACAGGTAGCCGGGGAGCTGTTTTTT.